Described below is a single T cell receptor (beta chain) sequence and its context. The germline V gene encodes CDR1 SGHVS and CDR2 FQNEAQ. Trimming shortened V by 5 bases and J by 0 bases, and 15 bases separated the two germline ends. The CDR3 length is 16 residues. These data belong to a study of response to subunit inactivated influenza vaccine. MiXCR, applied by TCRdb to the RT-PCR reads, yields one record per CDR3 protein. The sample lists roughly 790,000 distinct CDR3 sequences, 21% occurring once. This specimen was PBMCs from blood, taken 5 to 6 days after vaccination. This TCR derives from a man between 50 and 59 years old who received an inactivated influenza vaccine. The chain is built from TRBV7-8 and TRBJ2-3; D is possibly TRBD1 or TRBD2 (5 bases each). The CDR3 reads CASSLMGRESTDTQYF. DNA for the CDR3: TGTGCCAGCAGCCTGATGGGCAGGGAGAGCACAGATACGCAGTATTTT.